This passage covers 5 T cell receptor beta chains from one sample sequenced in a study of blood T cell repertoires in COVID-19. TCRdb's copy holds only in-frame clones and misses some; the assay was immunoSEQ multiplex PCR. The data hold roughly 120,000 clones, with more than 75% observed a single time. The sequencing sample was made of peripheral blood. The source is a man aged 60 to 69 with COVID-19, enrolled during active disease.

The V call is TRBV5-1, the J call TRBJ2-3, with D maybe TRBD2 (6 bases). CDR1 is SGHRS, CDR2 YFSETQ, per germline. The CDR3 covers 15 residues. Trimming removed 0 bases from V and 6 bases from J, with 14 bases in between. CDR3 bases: TGCGCCAGCAGCTTGGGGACTACCCCAAGGGATACGCAGTATTTT. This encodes CASSLGTTPRDTQYF.

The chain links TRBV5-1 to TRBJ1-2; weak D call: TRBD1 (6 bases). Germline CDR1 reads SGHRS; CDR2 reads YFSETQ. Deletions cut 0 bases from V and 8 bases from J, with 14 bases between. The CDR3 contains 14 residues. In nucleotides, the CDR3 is TGCGCCAGCAGCTTGGGGGACATAGACGCGGGCTACACCTTC. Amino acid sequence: CASSLGDIDAGYTF.

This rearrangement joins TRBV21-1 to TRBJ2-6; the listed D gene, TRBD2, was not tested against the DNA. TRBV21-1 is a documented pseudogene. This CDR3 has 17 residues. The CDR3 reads CASSYPRHYSGANVLTF. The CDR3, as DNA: TGTGCCAGCAGCTACCCCCGGCACTACTCTGGGGCCAACGTCCTGACTTTC.

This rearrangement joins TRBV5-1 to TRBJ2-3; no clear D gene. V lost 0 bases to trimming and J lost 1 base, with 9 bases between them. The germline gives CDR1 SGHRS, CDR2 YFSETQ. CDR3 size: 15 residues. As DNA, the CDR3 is TGCGCCAGCAGCTTGGAGGAGACCGGCACAGATACGCAGTATTTT. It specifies CASSLEETGTDTQYF.

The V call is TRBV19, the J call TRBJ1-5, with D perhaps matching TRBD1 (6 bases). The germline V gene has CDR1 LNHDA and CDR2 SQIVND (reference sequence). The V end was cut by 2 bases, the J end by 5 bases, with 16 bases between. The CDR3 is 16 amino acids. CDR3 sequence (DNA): TGTGCCAGTAGTATATCAACAGGGAATTGGGATCAGCCCCAGCATTTT. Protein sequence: CASSISTGNWDQPQHF.